One and the same sample provided the 26 T cell receptor beta chains below, sequenced in a study of PD-1 blockade in classical Hodgkin lymphoma. Method: immunoSEQ multiplex PCR; TCRdb's copy keeps in-frame clones and lacks some. The table shows over 35,000 clones, with about 86% occurring only once. Every one of the patients relapsed after autologous stem cell transplantation (brentuximab vedotin exposure was variable). The source material was peripheral blood mononuclear cells (PBMCs), sampled before the second cycle of nivolumab. The receptors were gathered from a human donor with classical Hodgkin lymphoma.

This clone has a handful of counts. The chain has TRBV19 and TRBJ1-6; D ambiguous. The germline gives CDR1 LNHDA, CDR2 SQIVND (reference sequence). The CDR3 consists of 19 residues. Trimming took off 2 bases at V and 9 bases at J, with 26 bases between the two ends. CDR3 in DNA: TGTGCCAGTAGTATACTGGTGTCTGTGGGAGTGGGGAAAGCTTCACCCCTCCACTTT. Its protein is CASSILVSVGVGKASPLHF.

Points on this clone: Relative to the germline gene, one junction end is altered; a read error may explain this. The rearrangement joins TRBV2 to TRBJ2-3, with 8 bases that match TRBD2. Germline V gives CDR1 SNHLY, CDR2 FYNNEI. CDR3 size: 9 residues. The CDR3 DNA reads as TGTGCCAGCAGTTATACTAGCGGTTTT. This codes for CASSYTSGF.

CDR3: CASSQAGRGNTEAFF. CDR3 nucleotide sequence: TGTGCCAGCAGCCAAGCCGGAAGGGGGAACACTGAAGCTTTCTTT. This chain links TRBV14 with TRBJ1-1; TRBD1 is a possible D gene (5 bases). CDR1 is SGHDN and CDR2 is FVKESK in the germline V gene. This CDR3 has 15 residues. Trimming pared 1 base from V and 1 base from J, leaving 10 bases between.

The rearrangement links TRBV6-1 to TRBJ2-7, with TRBD2 identical over 12 bases. Trimming cost V 4 bases and J 3 bases; bases outside gene matches: 7. CDR3 size: 16 residues. Germline CDR1 is MNHNS and CDR2 is SASEGT. The CDR3 nucleotides are TGTGCCAGCAGTGTAAGACTAGCGGGAGTGTACTACGAGCAGTACTTC. Protein sequence: CASSVRLAGVYYEQYF.

V usage is TRBV7-2 and J usage is TRBJ1-4, with 7 bases lining up with TRBD1. CDR1 and CDR2 (germline): SGHTA, FQGNSA. The CDR3 extends over 14 amino acids. V trimming: 5 bases; J trimming: 4 bases; junction bases outside the gene matches: 4. CDR3 region: CASSPQGDNEKLFF. CDR3 nucleotide sequence: TGTGCCAGCAGCCCCCAGGGGGATAATGAAAAACTGTTTTTT.

CDR3 amino acids: CASSPRLAYEQYF. The CDR3 nucleotides are TGTGCCAGCAGTCCCCGGCTAGCCTACGAGCAGTACTTC. J is TRBJ2-7 and V is TRBV27; no definite D call. The ends were cut back, 5 bases at V and 2 bases at J, with 10 bases in the middle. The CDR3 consists of 13 residues. Germline V CDR1 and CDR2: MNHEY, SMNVEV (reference sequence).

The chain joins TRBV5-5 to TRBJ2-1; TRBD2 is a possible D gene (7 bases). Trimming pared 2 bases from V and 8 bases from J, leaving 20 bases between. CDR3 length: 16 amino acids. Germline V gives CDR1 SGHKS, CDR2 YYEKEE (reference sequence). The CDR3 is CASSFLLGGGEDEQFF. CDR3 coding DNA: TGTGCCAGCAGCTTCCTACTAGGCGGGGGCGAAGATGAGCAGTTCTTC.

This chain joins TRBV5-6 and TRBJ1-2; D is unclear. The length of the CDR3 is 15 residues. Germline V CDR1 and CDR2: SGHDT, YYEEEE. Trimming stripped 4 bases from V and 8 bases from J, with 21 bases between. CDR3 sequence reads: CASSLPGSLRTGYTF. CDR3 in DNA: TGTGCCAGCAGCCTCCCGGGATCCCTGCGAACGGGCTACACCTTC.

There are a few counts of this clone. The V and J genes are TRBV6-5 and TRBJ2-1; 11 positions agree with TRBD2. The junction had 7 bases not matched to a gene; V was cut back by 5 bases and J by 7 bases. Germline lookup yields CDR1 MNHEY and CDR2 SVGAGI. This CDR3 comprises 15 residues. The CDR3, as DNA: TGTGCCAGCAGTCTAATAGCGGGGGGGCAGAATGAGCAGTTCTTC. It codes for CASSLIAGGQNEQFF.

The genes are TRBV6-5 and TRBJ2-6; no definite D call. CDR1 is MNHEY, CDR2 SVGAGI, per germline. The CDR3 runs to 15 residues. V dropped 0 bases and J dropped 0 bases, with 3 bases sitting between them. Here the CDR3 reads CASSYSSSGANVLTF. CDR3 DNA sequence: TGTGCCAGCAGTTACTCGTCCTCTGGGGCCAACGTCCTGACTTTC.

The chain links TRBV5-6 to TRBJ2-1; TRBD2 agrees at 11 bases. Germline assignment: CDR1 SGHDT and CDR2 YYEEEE. CDR3 length: 17 amino acids. Trimming took 1 base from V and 6 from J; bases not matched to a gene: 9. CDR3 sequence: CASSLSLLAGVSNEQFF. The CDR3, as DNA: TGTGCCAGCAGCTTGTCCCTACTAGCGGGGGTAAGCAATGAGCAGTTCTTC.

DNA of the CDR3: TGTGCCAGTAGTATAGGACTAGCGGGGTACACCGGGGAGCTGTTTTTT. It translates to CASSIGLAGYTGELFF. This chain joins TRBV19 and TRBJ2-2; 11 bases match TRBD2. The V gene's germline CDR1 is LNHDA and CDR2 SQIVND (reference sequence). With V trimmed by 1 base and J by 3 bases, 1 base remained unmatched. The CDR3 spans 16 residues.

The rearrangement links TRBV5-1 to TRBJ1-4; no definite D call. Germline loops: CDR1 SGHRS, CDR2 YFSETQ. The CDR3 has 11 residues. V lost 0 bases to trimming and J lost 8 bases, with 2 bases between them. The CDR3 coding sequence is TGCGCCAGCAGCTTGGGCGAAAAACTGTTTTTT. Protein: CASSLGEKLFF.

V gene TRBV7-6 combines with J gene TRBJ1-6, with D perhaps matching TRBD1 (5 bases). The V end lost 4 bases, the J end lost 9 bases, and 19 bases lay between the germline ends. The CDR3 consists of 16 residues. Per the germline V gene, CDR1 is SGHVS and CDR2 is FNYEAQ. The CDR3 bases are TGTGCCAGCAGCTCTTCAACCGGGACTGCAGGTTCACCCCTCCACTTT. Residues: CASSSSTGTAGSPLHF.

This chain joins TRBV29-1 and TRBJ2-1; 9 bases line up with TRBD2. The V and J ends lost 7 bases and 2 bases, in that order; junction bases with no gene match: 3. CDR1 and CDR2 (germline): SQVTM, ANQGSEA. The CDR3 length is 13 residues. CDR3 coding DNA: TGCAGCGCAGTAGCGGGGGCCTACAATGAGCAGTTCTTC. Translated: CSAVAGAYNEQFF.

The chain employs TRBV5-6 and TRBJ1-4; TRBD1 matches at 10 bases. V was pared by 4 bases and J by 7 bases, with 7 bases of the junction left unmatched. Germline-derived CDR1 and CDR2 are SGHDT and YYEEEE. This CDR3 spans 15 amino acids. CDR3 coding DNA: TGTGCCAGCAGCCCGGCAGACAGGGGGCTTGAAAAACTGTTTTTT. Its protein product is CASSPADRGLEKLFF.

J is TRBJ2-7 and V is TRBV5-1; 14 bases fit TRBD2. CDR1 and CDR2 from the germline V gene are SGHRS and YFSETQ. CDR3 length equals 14 residues. Germline trimming cut 7 bases from V and 1 base from J; bases unmatched to any gene: 1. The CDR3 nucleotides are TGCGCCAGCGGACTAGCGGGGGGTTCCTACGAGCAGTACTTC. Encoded protein: CASGLAGGSYEQYF.

The V and J genes are TRBV5-6 and TRBJ1-3; D is undetermined. This CDR3 has 16 amino acids. Trimming stripped 5 bases from V and 0 bases from J, with 15 bases between. The V gene's germline CDR1 is SGHDT and CDR2 YYEEEE. The CDR3 here is CASSRAGPSSGNTIYF. The CDR3 DNA follows: TGTGCCAGCAGTAGGGCAGGTCCGAGCTCTGGAAACACCATATATTTT.

The gene calls are TRBV4-1 and TRBJ1-4, with D perhaps TRBD1 (5 bases). V was shortened by 0 bases and J by 14 bases, with 22 bases between the two germline ends. CDR3 size: 16 residues. Per the germline V gene, CDR1 is MGHRA and CDR2 is YSYEKL. CDR3 nucleotides: TGCGCCAGCAGCCAAGATCGGGGCGGATTGGGCGTCAATCTGTTTTTT. It codes for CASSQDRGGLGVNLFF.

V usage is TRBV7-6 and J usage is TRBJ1-3; D is unresolved. Germline CDR1 is SGHVS and CDR2 is FNYEAQ. CDR3 length: 13 residues. Between the trimmed V and J ends, which lost 3 bases and 0 bases, there was a span of 3 bases. The CDR3 DNA sequence: TGTGCCAGCAGCTTTGGCTCTGGAAACACCATATATTTT. It translates to CASSFGSGNTIYF.

On this clone itself: One junction end disagrees with the germline gene, perhaps due to a read error. The V call is TRBV7-7, the J call TRBJ2-2, with 8 bases identical to TRBD2. This CDR3 is built from 17 residues. Germline CDR1 and CDR2: SSHAT and FNYEAQ (reference sequence). CDR3 nucleotides: TGTGCTAGCAGCTCTTCCGGGGGGGCGTCGAACACCGGGGAGCTGTTTTTT. This encodes CASSSSGGASNTGELFF.

V is TRBV11-2 and J is TRBJ2-2; D is possibly TRBD2 (5 bases). The CDR3 is made up of 15 amino acids. The germline V gene encodes CDR1 SGHAT and CDR2 FQNNGV. V was pared by 3 bases and J by 4 bases, with 12 bases between. The CDR3: CASSFLATSTGELFF. For the CDR3, the DNA is TGTGCCAGCAGCTTCCTCGCAACTAGCACCGGGGAGCTGTTTTTT.

The genes are TRBV7-2 and TRBJ2-1; 8 nucleotides align to TRBD1. Germline V CDR1 and CDR2: SGHTA, FQGNSA. The CDR3 is made up of 19 amino acids. V lost 5 bases, J lost 9 bases, and 24 bases stayed unmatched. The DNA of the CDR3 is TGTGCCAGCAGCCCACACCAGGGTGCCCGGGACAGGAAGAAGGGTGAGCAGTTCTTC. It is translated as CASSPHQGARDRKKGEQFF.

The rearrangement joins TRBV15 to TRBJ2-2, with D perhaps matching TRBD1 or TRBD2 (5 bases each). From germline, CDR1 is LNHNV and CDR2 YYDKDF (reference sequence). Trimming removed 5 bases at V and 3 bases at J, with 10 bases between. CDR3 length: 14 residues. CDR3 DNA sequence: TGTGCCACCAGCCCCCGGGGCGACACCGGGGAGCTGTTTTTT. Protein: CATSPRGDTGELFF.

This clone was detected only a few times. This chain links TRBV29-1 with TRBJ1-5, with D tentatively TRBD1 (6 bases). V lost 3 bases and J 3 bases, leaving 9 bases between the germline ends. The CDR3 has 13 residues. The germline V gene encodes CDR1 SQVTM and CDR2 ANQGSEA. The CDR3, as DNA: TGCAGCGTTGACAGGGGCGACAATCAGCCCCAGCATTTT. Its translation is CSVDRGDNQPQHF.

This chain links TRBV27 with TRBJ2-1, with TRBD2 matching over 11 bases. V lost 5 bases to trimming and J lost 14 bases; unmatched junction nucleotides: 8. CDR1 is MNHEY and CDR2 is SMNVEV in the germline V gene (reference sequence). CDR3 length: 13 amino acids. CDR3 sequence: CASSPIAGGPEFF. The CDR3 DNA sequence: TGTGCCAGCAGTCCCATAGCGGGAGGGCCCGAGTTCTTC.